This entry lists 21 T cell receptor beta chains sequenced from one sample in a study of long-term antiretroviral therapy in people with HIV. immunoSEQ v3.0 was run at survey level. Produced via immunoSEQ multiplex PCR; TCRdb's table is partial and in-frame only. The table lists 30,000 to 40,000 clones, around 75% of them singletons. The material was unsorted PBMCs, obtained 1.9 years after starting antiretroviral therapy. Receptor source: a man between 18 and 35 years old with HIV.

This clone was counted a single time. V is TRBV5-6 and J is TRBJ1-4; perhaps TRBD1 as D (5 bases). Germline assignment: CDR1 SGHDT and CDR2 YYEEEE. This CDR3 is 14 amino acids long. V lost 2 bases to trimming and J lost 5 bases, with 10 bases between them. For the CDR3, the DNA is TGTGCCAGCAGCTTTTTCTGGGGGAATGAAAAACTGTTTTTT. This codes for CASSFFWGNEKLFF.

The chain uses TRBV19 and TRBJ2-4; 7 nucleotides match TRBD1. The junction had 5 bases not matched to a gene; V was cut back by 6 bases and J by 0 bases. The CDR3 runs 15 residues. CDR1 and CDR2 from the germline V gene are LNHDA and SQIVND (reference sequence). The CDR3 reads CASSHQGVAKNIQYF. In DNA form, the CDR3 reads TGTGCCAGTAGCCACCAGGGGGTAGCCAAAAACATTCAGTACTTC.

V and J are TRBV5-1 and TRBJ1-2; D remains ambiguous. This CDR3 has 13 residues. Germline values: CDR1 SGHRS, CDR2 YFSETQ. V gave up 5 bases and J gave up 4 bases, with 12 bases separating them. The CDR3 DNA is TGCGCCAGCAGGGTAGACGATGGCTATGGCTACACCTTC. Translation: CASRVDDGYGYTF.

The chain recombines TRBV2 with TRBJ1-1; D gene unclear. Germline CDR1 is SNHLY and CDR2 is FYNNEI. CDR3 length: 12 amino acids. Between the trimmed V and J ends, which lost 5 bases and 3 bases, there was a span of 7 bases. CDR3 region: CASSLMYTEAFF. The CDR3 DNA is TGTGCCAGCAGTCTTATGTACACTGAAGCTTTCTTT.

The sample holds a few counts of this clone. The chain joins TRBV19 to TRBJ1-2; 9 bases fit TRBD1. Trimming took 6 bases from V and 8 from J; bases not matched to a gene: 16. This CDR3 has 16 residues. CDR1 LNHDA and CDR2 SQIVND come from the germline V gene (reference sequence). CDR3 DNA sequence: TGTGCCAGTAGCGATGTGGGGGACAGGGAACTGTACGGCTACACCTTC. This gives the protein CASSDVGDRELYGYTF.

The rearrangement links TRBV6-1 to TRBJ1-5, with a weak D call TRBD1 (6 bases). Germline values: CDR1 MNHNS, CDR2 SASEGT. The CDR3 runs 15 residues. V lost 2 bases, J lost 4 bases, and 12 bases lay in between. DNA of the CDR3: TGTGCCAGCAGTGAACTTGGAGGGGGAAATCAGCCCCAGCATTTT. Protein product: CASSELGGGNQPQHF.

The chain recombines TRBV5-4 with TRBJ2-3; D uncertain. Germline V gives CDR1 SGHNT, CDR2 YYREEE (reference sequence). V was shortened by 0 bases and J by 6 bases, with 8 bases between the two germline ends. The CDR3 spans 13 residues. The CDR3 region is CASSLGRQDTQYF. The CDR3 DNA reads TGTGCCAGCAGCTTGGGACGGCAGGATACGCAGTATTTT.

CDR3 coding DNA: TGTGCCATCAGTGAGTCTGGGGACATAGGCTACACCTTC. Residues: CAISESGDIGYTF. This chain joins TRBV10-3 and TRBJ1-2, with D tentatively TRBD1 (6 bases). V was cut by 0 bases and J by 8 bases, with 10 bases left in between. The CDR3 has 13 residues. The germline CDR1 and CDR2 sequences are ENHRY and SYGVKD.

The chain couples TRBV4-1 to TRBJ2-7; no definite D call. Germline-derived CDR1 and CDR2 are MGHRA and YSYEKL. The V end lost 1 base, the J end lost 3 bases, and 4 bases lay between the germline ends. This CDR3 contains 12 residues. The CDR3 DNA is TGCGCCAGCAGCCAAGCGTGCTACGAGCAGTACGTC. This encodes CASSQACYEQYV.

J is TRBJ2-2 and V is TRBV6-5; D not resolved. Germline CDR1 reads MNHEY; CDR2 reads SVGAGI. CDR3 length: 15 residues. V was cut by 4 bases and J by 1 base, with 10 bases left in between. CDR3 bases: TGTGCCAGCAGTTCCTATTACCAGAACACCGGGGAGCTGTTTTTT. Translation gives CASSSYYQNTGELFF.

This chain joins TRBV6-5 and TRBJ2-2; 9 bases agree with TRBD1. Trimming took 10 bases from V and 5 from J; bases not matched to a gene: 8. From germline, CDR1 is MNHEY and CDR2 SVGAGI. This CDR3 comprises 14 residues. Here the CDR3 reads CATKGTGFTGELFF. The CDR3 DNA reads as TGTGCCACCAAGGGGACAGGGTTTACCGGGGAGCTGTTTTTT.

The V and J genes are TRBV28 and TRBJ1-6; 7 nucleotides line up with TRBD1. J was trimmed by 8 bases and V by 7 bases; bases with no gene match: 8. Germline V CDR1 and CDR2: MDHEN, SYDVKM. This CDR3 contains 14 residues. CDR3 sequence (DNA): TGTGCCAGCATACCCCGGGACAGTTATTCACCCCTCCACTTT. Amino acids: CASIPRDSYSPLHF.

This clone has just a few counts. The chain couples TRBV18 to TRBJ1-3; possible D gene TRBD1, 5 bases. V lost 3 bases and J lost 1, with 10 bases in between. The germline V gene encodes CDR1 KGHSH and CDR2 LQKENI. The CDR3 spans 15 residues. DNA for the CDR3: TGTGCCAGCTCACCTGCTCAGGGTTCTGGAAACACCATATATTTT. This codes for CASSPAQGSGNTIYF.

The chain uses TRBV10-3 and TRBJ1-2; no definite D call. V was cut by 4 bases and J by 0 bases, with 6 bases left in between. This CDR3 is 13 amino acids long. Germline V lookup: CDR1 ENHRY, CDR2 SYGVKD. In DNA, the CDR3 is TGTGCCATCAGTGGGGAGTCTAACTATGGCTACACCTTC. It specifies CAISGESNYGYTF.

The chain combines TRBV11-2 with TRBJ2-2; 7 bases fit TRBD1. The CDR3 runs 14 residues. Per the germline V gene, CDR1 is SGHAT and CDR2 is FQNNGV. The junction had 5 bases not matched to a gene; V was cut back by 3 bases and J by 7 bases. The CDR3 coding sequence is TGTGCCAGCAGCTTCCCCAGGGGGAACGGGGAGCTGTTTTTT. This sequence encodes CASSFPRGNGELFF.

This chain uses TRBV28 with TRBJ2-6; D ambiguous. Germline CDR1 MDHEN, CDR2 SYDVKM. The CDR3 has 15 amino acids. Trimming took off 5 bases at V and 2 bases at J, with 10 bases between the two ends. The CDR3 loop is CASSQEGAGANVLTF. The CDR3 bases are TGTGCCAGCAGTCAGGAAGGAGCTGGGGCCAACGTCCTGACTTTC.

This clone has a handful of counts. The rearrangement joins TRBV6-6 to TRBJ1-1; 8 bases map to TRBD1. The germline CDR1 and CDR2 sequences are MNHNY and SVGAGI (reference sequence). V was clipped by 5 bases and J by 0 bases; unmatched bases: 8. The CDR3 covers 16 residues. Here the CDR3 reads CASSRWQGAMNTEAFF. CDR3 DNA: TGTGCCAGCAGTCGTTGGCAGGGGGCCATGAACACTGAAGCTTTCTTT.

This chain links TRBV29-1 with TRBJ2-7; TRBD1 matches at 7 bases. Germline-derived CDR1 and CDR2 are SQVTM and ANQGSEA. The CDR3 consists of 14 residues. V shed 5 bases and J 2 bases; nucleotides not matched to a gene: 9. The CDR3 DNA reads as TGCAGCGTTACCCCCCGGGACAGTGCCTACGAGCAGTACTTC. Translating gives CSVTPRDSAYEQYF.

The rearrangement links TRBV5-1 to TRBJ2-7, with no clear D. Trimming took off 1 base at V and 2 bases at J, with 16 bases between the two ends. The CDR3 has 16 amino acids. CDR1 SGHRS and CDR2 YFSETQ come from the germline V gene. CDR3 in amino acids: CASSLRADPRAYEQYF. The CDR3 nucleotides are TGCGCCAGCAGCTTGCGCGCGGATCCTAGGGCCTACGAGCAGTACTTC. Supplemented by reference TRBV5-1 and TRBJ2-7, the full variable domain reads KAGVTQTPRYLIKTRGQQVTLSCSPISGHRSVSWYQQTPGQGLQFLFEYFSETQRNKGNFPGRFSGRQFSNSRSEMNVSTLELGDSALYLCASSLRADPRAYEQYFGPGTRLTVT.

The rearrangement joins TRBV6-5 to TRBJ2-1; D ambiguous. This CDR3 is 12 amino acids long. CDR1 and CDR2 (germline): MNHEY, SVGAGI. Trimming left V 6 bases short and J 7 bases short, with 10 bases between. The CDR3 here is CASRSRANEQFF. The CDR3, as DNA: TGTGCCAGCAGAAGTAGAGCGAATGAGCAGTTCTTC.

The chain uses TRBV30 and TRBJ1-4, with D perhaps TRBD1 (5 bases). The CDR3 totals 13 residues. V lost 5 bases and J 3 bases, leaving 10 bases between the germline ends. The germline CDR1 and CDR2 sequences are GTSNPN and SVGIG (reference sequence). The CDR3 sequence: CAWQKGPNEKLFF. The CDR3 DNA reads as TGTGCCTGGCAAAAGGGACCTAATGAAAAACTGTTTTTT.